The 30 T cell receptor beta chains presented below share a single source sample, sequenced in a study of long-term antiretroviral therapy in people with HIV. immunoSEQ v3.0 was run at survey level. Assay used: immunoSEQ multiplex PCR; TCRdb lists only in-frame clones, some missing. The repertoire holds 24,000 or so clones, with about 95% as singletons. The sample was unsorted PBMCs, taken about 4.9 years after starting antiretroviral therapy. These receptors were obtained from a woman between 50 and 59 years old with HIV.

J is TRBJ2-7 and V is TRBV6-6, with D maybe TRBD1 (5 bases). Germline lookup yields CDR1 MNHNY and CDR2 SVGAGI (reference sequence). This CDR3 region has 13 residues. V dropped 5 bases and J dropped 7 bases, with 15 bases sitting between them. The CDR3 DNA sequence: TGTGCCAGCAGTGGCACTGGGGCGAGGGAGCAGTACTTC. It specifies CASSGTGAREQYF.

The J gene is TRBJ2-3, the V gene TRBV7-9, with 12 bases aligning to TRBD2. Per the germline V gene, CDR1 is SEHNR and CDR2 is FQNEAQ (reference sequence). The ends lost 2 bases at V and 4 bases at J; junction bases unmatched: 4. CDR3 size: 16 residues. This chain's CDR3 is CASSLSSGRAPDTQYF. The CDR3 DNA reads TGTGCCAGCAGCTTATCTAGCGGGAGGGCCCCAGATACGCAGTATTTT.

The chain has TRBV10-1 and TRBJ2-5; a weak D match, TRBD2 (6 bases). The CDR3 is 14 amino acids. V shed 3 bases and J shed 2 bases, with 10 bases lying between them. Germline CDR1 WNHNN, CDR2 SYGVQD (reference sequence). The CDR3 protein is CASSDLRGQETQYF. DNA of the CDR3: TGCGCCAGCAGTGATCTCCGGGGGCAAGAGACCCAGTACTTC.

The rearrangement uses TRBV10-3 and TRBJ2-7, with a weak D call TRBD1 (5 bases). The V gene lost 2 bases and the J gene lost 2 bases, with 13 bases spanning the gap. The V gene's germline CDR1 is ENHRY and CDR2 SYGVKD. This CDR3 spans 15 amino acids. The CDR3 nucleotides are TGTGCCATCAGTGAGCCTCAGGGTATCCCCTACGAGCAGTACTTC. Protein product: CAISEPQGIPYEQYF.

This clone has a single count. J is TRBJ2-2 and V is TRBV19; 7 bases fit TRBD1. The CDR3 is made up of 14 amino acids. Germline-derived CDR1 and CDR2 are LNHDA and SQIVND (reference sequence). The trim removed 7 bases at V and 3 bases at J, leaving 5 bases unmatched. The CDR3 DNA reads as TGTGCCAGTATGGCAGGGGGTTACACCGGGGAGCTGTTTTTT. Translated: CASMAGGYTGELFF.

This clone was seen once. The V and J genes are TRBV7-9 and TRBJ2-7; D is ambiguous. The CDR3 length is 12 residues. Trimming removed 4 bases at V and 6 bases at J, with 10 bases between. Per the germline V gene, CDR1 is SEHNR and CDR2 is FQNEAQ (reference sequence). CDR3 protein: CASSSVRAEQYF. Here the CDR3 DNA reads TGTGCCAGCAGCTCGGTAAGGGCCGAGCAGTACTTC.

This clone is a singleton in its sample. This chain joins TRBV9 and TRBJ1-2; 7 positions agree with TRBD1. The junction had 12 bases not matched to a gene; V was cut back by 0 bases and J by 10 bases. CDR3 length: 15 amino acids. Per germline, CDR1 SGDLS and CDR2 YYNGEE. The CDR3 DNA follows: TGTGCCAGCAGCGTAGTTGGGACAGTCCCCTCAGCCTACACCTTC. It translates to CASSVVGTVPSAYTF.

The chain combines TRBV4-3 with TRBJ2-2, with no clear D. CDR1 is LGHNA, CDR2 YSLEER, per germline. The CDR3 runs 13 residues. Trimming took off 3 bases at V and 3 bases at J, with 5 bases between the two ends. Here the CDR3 reads CASSHGYTGELFF. The CDR3 region has the DNA TGCGCCAGCAGCCACGGGTACACCGGGGAGCTGTTTTTT.

The table lists this clone with a count of one. The gene calls are TRBV4-3 and TRBJ2-7; D is undetermined. V was clipped by 0 bases and J by 3 bases, with 9 bases between them. CDR3 size: 14 residues. Germline V gene sequence: CDR1 LGHNA, CDR2 YSLEER. The CDR3 here is CASSQEGRYYEQYF. CDR3 DNA sequence: TGCGCCAGCAGCCAAGAAGGGCGGTACTACGAGCAGTACTTC.

The chain recombines TRBV28 with TRBJ1-5; D is perhaps TRBD1 (6 bases). The CDR3 covers 16 residues. Per the germline V gene, CDR1 is MDHEN and CDR2 is SYDVKM. Trimming left V 4 bases short and J 5 bases short, with 18 bases between. CDR3 nucleotides: TGTGCCAGCAGTTCCGTCCTCTGGGGGGCGGATCAGCCCCAGCATTTT. Its translation is CASSSVLWGADQPQHF. Complete variable domain (other parts from reference TRBV28 and TRBJ1-5): DVKVTQSSRYLVKRTGEKVFLECVQDMDHENMFWYRQDPGLGLRLIYFSYDVKMKEKGDIPEGYSVSREKKERFSLILESASTNQTSMYLCASSSVLWGADQPQHFGDGTRLSIL.

The chain has TRBV7-2 and TRBJ2-7, with D possibly TRBD2 on 5 matching bases. V lost 5 bases and J 0 bases, leaving 8 bases between the germline ends. The CDR3 contains 13 residues. Germline CDR1 is SGHTA and CDR2 is FQGNSA. The CDR3 nucleotides read TGTGCCAGCAGCGTCGGGGTCTCCTACGAGCAGTACTTC. Translating gives CASSVGVSYEQYF.

The gene calls are TRBV4-2 and TRBJ1-5, with no clear D. Trimming cost V 6 bases and J 8 bases, with 14 bases left between them. The CDR3 is 13 amino acids. The germline CDR1 and CDR2 sequences are LGHNA and YNFKEQ. CDR3 loop: CASRESWEKPQHF. The CDR3 DNA is TGTGCCAGCAGGGAGAGTTGGGAGAAGCCCCAGCATTTT.

The chain links TRBV18 to TRBJ2-1; 9 bases match TRBD2. Germline CDR1 and CDR2: KGHSH and LQKENI. The CDR3 is made up of 19 amino acids. V dropped 1 base and J dropped 2; count of bases not matched to a gene: 12. CDR3 nucleotides: TGTGCCAGCTCACCACAAGAATGGATAGCGGGAGCCACCTACAATGAGCAGTTCTTC. Its translation is CASSPQEWIAGATYNEQFF. Filled out from reference TRBV18 and TRBJ2-1, the complete variable domain reads NAGVMQNPRHLVRRRGQEARLRCSPMKGHSHVYWYRQLPEEGLKFMVYLQKENIIDESGMPKERFSAEFPKEGPSILRIQQVVRGDSAAYFCASSPQEWIAGATYNEQFFGPGTRLTVL.

V and J are TRBV10-3 and TRBJ2-1, with 8 bases matching TRBD1. Germline lookup yields CDR1 ENHRY and CDR2 SYGVKD. The CDR3 has 14 residues. The V segment lost 3 bases and the J segment 8 bases; nucleotides outside the gene matches: 6. The CDR3 DNA reads as TGTGCCATCAGTGAAAGCAGGGGGCATCATGAGCAGTTCTTC. Its translation is CAISESRGHHEQFF.

The chain carries TRBV2 and TRBJ2-7; 7 positions match TRBD1. Germline V lookup: CDR1 SNHLY, CDR2 FYNNEI. This CDR3 is built from 14 residues. V was clipped by 8 bases and J by 4 bases; unmatched bases: 11. The DNA for the CDR3 is TGTGCCAGCCGTCCAGGACAGGTGGTTTACGAGCAGTACTTC. Translation: CASRPGQVVYEQYF.

This clone has just one count. For the CDR3, the DNA is TGTGCCAGCAGTTTACGGGCCCCAACGCCGGGAAACACCATATATTTT. Protein: CASSLRAPTPGNTIYF. The chain has TRBV27 and TRBJ1-3; D unresolved. Germline CDR1 and CDR2: MNHEY and SMNVEV (reference sequence). CDR3 size: 16 residues. V dropped 2 bases and J dropped 4 bases, with 15 bases sitting between them.

The rearrangement uses TRBV6-5 and TRBJ2-7; TRBD2 aligns across 8 bases. This CDR3 is 15 amino acids long. V lost 4 bases to trimming and J lost 0 bases; unmatched junction nucleotides: 5. CDR1 and CDR2 from the germline V gene are MNHEY and SVGAGI. CDR3 sequence: CASSFSGANSYEQYF. The CDR3 coding sequence is TGTGCCAGCAGTTTTAGCGGGGCGAACTCCTACGAGCAGTACTTC.

The V gene is TRBV5-1, the J gene TRBJ2-2, with D tentatively TRBD1 (7 bases). V was trimmed by 0 bases and J by 7 bases, leaving 16 bases between them. The CDR3 length is 16 residues. Germline CDR1 is SGHRS and CDR2 is YFSETQ. The CDR3 loop reads CASSLETGRSGGELFF. The CDR3 DNA follows: TGCGCCAGCAGCTTGGAGACAGGGAGGTCTGGCGGGGAGCTGTTTTTT.

This clone was observed once. CDR3 coding DNA: TGTGCCAGCAGCCCCAGCGGGAGGGCCTACAATGAGCAGTTCTTC. It codes for CASSPSGRAYNEQFF. J is TRBJ2-1 and V is TRBV9; 10 bases map to TRBD2. V shed 4 bases and J 2 bases; nucleotides not matched to a gene: 3. The length of the CDR3 is 15 residues. The germline V gene has CDR1 SGDLS and CDR2 YYNGEE.

The chain carries TRBV27 and TRBJ2-1, with 7 bases identical to TRBD2. Germline V CDR1 and CDR2: MNHEY, SMNVEV (reference sequence). CDR3 size: 13 residues. Losses at the gene ends were 3 bases for V and 4 bases for J; bases not matched to a gene: 0. In DNA form, the CDR3 reads TGTGCCAGCAGTTTGCGGGAGTACAATGAGCAGTTCTTC. This sequence encodes CASSLREYNEQFF.

The chain recombines TRBV6-6 with TRBJ1-3, with D maybe TRBD1 (6 bases). From germline, CDR1 is MNHNY and CDR2 SVGAGI (reference sequence). The CDR3 loop spans 16 amino acids. V lost 0 bases and J 1 base, leaving 10 bases between the germline ends. CDR3 amino acids: CASSYSSQGSGNTIYF. In DNA form, the CDR3 reads TGTGCCAGCAGTTACTCGTCACAGGGATCTGGAAACACCATATATTTT.

The chain recombines TRBV5-1 with TRBJ1-6; TRBD1 aligns across 8 bases. This CDR3 spans 14 amino acids. Germline loops: CDR1 SGHRS, CDR2 YFSETQ. The CDR3 loop is CVQHPPGGGSPLHF. CDR3 nucleotides: TGCGTCCAGCACCCCCCAGGGGGCGGGTCACCCCTCCACTTT.

This CDR3 reads CASRPSGGETQYF. CDR3 in DNA: TGTGCCAGCAGGCCCTCCGGGGGAGAGACCCAGTACTTC. The V and J genes are TRBV6-5 and TRBJ2-5, with D perhaps matching TRBD2 (6 bases). With 6 bases removed from V and 4 bases from J, the gap between germline ends came to 12 bases. The CDR3 is 13 amino acids. In germline, CDR1 is MNHEY, CDR2 SVGAGI.

The chain joins TRBV5-1 to TRBJ2-7, with 9 bases aligning to TRBD1. Germline V gene sequence: CDR1 SGHRS, CDR2 YFSETQ. The CDR3 has 12 amino acids. V shed 4 bases, J shed 5 bases, and the junction held 1 base outside the gene matches. The CDR3 protein is CASSRDRDEQYF. The CDR3 DNA sequence: TGCGCCAGCAGCAGGGACAGGGACGAGCAGTACTTC. Drawing the rest from reference TRBV5-1 and TRBJ2-7, the complete variable domain is KAGVTQTPRYLIKTRGQQVTLSCSPISGHRSVSWYQQTPGQGLQFLFEYFSETQRNKGNFPGRFSGRQFSNSRSEMNVSTLELGDSALYLCASSRDRDEQYFGPGTRLTVT.

The chain combines TRBV9 with TRBJ2-7; D is perhaps TRBD2 (5 bases). Trimming pared 0 bases from V and 0 bases from J, leaving 10 bases between. Looked up from germline, CDR1 is SGDLS and CDR2 is YYNGEE. The length of the CDR3 is 15 residues. CDR3 sequence: CASSVGIGNSYEQYF. CDR3 DNA sequence: TGTGCCAGCAGCGTAGGAATCGGGAACTCCTACGAGCAGTACTTC.

The rearrangement links TRBV5-4 to TRBJ2-3; possibly TRBD2 for D (6 bases). V lost 2 bases to trimming and J lost 11 bases, with 12 bases between them. CDR3 length: 12 amino acids. In germline, CDR1 is SGHNT, CDR2 YYREEE (reference sequence). The CDR3 nucleotides read TGTGCCAGCAGCTTCCGACTAGAGGGGCAGTATTTT. Translated: CASSFRLEGQYF.

V usage is TRBV19 and J usage is TRBJ1-1, with unresolved D. The V end lost 6 bases, the J end lost 0 bases, and 8 bases lay between the germline ends. The germline gives CDR1 LNHDA, CDR2 SQIVND (reference sequence). This CDR3 comprises 13 residues. The CDR3 sequence: CASSEGMNTEAFF. The CDR3 region has the DNA TGTGCCAGTAGCGAGGGCATGAACACTGAAGCTTTCTTT.

This chain joins TRBV23-1 and TRBJ2-2, with D maybe TRBD1 (6 bases). TRBV23-1 is sorted into the ORF group, with uncertain function. This CDR3 has 15 amino acids. V gave up 5 bases and J gave up 3 bases, with 13 bases separating them. CDR3 sequence: CASSVISGDTGELFF. The DNA of the CDR3 is TGCGCCAGCAGTGTCATTTCAGGGGACACCGGGGAGCTGTTTTTT.

The chain has TRBV4-1 and TRBJ2-5; 12 nucleotides align to TRBD2. CDR1 is MGHRA and CDR2 is YSYEKL in the germline V gene. The CDR3 length is 17 residues. Trimming removed 3 bases from V and 1 base from J; junction bases left unmatched: 6. CDR3 residues: CASSQYGLAGFQETQYF. DNA of the CDR3: TGCGCCAGCAGCCAGTATGGACTAGCGGGATTCCAAGAGACCCAGTACTTC.

The gene calls are TRBV7-9 and TRBJ2-5; D is ambiguous. Trimming removed 2 bases from V and 5 bases from J, with 12 bases in between. The CDR3 has 14 amino acids. CDR1 and CDR2 from the germline V gene are SEHNR and FQNEAQ (reference sequence). The CDR3 sequence: CASSLQSMKETQYF. In DNA, the CDR3 is TGTGCCAGCAGCTTACAGTCGATGAAGGAGACCCAGTACTTC.